This T cell receptor beta chain was sequenced during a study of blood T cell repertoires in COVID-19. Background on the study: Acute-phase and convalescent COVID-19 samples originated in the United States, Italy and Spain. From T cells, B-cell-depleted T cells, or PBMCs came the material, which was cDNA or gDNA.

Germline CDR1 MNHEY, CDR2 SVGAGI. The CDR3 is 15 amino acids. V lost 5 bases, J lost 3 bases, and 7 bases stayed unmatched. In the original workflow: By means of reference gene primer amplification, nucleated cell counts were estimated. Here immunoSEQ multiplex PCR was the method, and the copy in TCRdb shows in-frame clones only, minus some. V, J and clone size reflect that table, while D and trimming were determined from the DNA. Counted here are around 31,000 clones, over 75% occurring once; the ten biggest clones make up 9.5% to 13%. Sample: peripheral blood. This rearrangement joins TRBV6-5 to TRBJ2-7; 10 bases map to TRBD2. This TCR was recovered from a man aged 60 to 69 with acute or convalescent COVID-19. The CDR3 is CASSPLAGAFYEQYF. The CDR3 bases are TGTGCCAGCAGTCCTCTAGCGGGAGCTTTCTACGAGCAGTACTTC.